Presented here are 24 T cell receptor beta chains from one specimen sequenced in a study of T cells in Graves' hyperthyroidism and ophthalmopathy. Amplified TCR beta CDR3 regions came from RNA transcripts. The study used the HTBI primer set for a first-round RT-PCR of the TCR CDR3. TCRdb re-called the multiplex PCR reads with MiXCR, one entry per CDR3 protein. Of about 300,000 distinct CDR3 sequences in the sample, around 20% were seen once. Sequences were obtained from blood. These receptors were taken from a man aged 45-60 years with Graves' ophthalmopathy.

The rearrangement links TRBV5-6 to TRBJ1-2; TRBD1 is a possible D gene (5 bases). The CDR3 spans 15 residues. Trimming took off 4 bases at V and 2 bases at J, with 15 bases between the two ends. Germline CDR1 and CDR2: SGHDT and YYEEEE. The CDR3 sequence is CASSKRDGANYGYTF. CDR3 sequence (DNA): TGTGCCAGCAGCAAAAGGGACGGAGCCAACTATGGCTACACCTTC.

This chain connects TRBV6-1 to TRBJ2-2, with TRBD2 matching 7 bases. This CDR3 comprises 15 residues. Germline CDR1 MNHNS, CDR2 SASEGT. V gave up 8 bases and J gave up 0 bases; unmatched junction bases: 6. This CDR3 reads CASQQLAANTGELFF. CDR3 sequence (DNA): TGTGCCAGCCAGCAGCTAGCGGCGAACACCGGGGAGCTGTTTTTT.

This chain's CDR3 is CASSIGLAGANTGELFF. CDR3 nucleotide sequence: TGTGCCAGTAGTATAGGGCTAGCGGGAGCCAACACCGGGGAGCTGTTTTTT. The chain combines TRBV19 with TRBJ2-2; 10 bases align to TRBD2. V was clipped by 1 base and J by 2 bases; unmatched bases: 4. The CDR3 runs 17 residues. The germline V gene encodes CDR1 LNHDA and CDR2 SQIVND (reference sequence).

V usage is TRBV28 and J usage is TRBJ2-6, with D tentatively TRBD1 (6 bases). V dropped 6 bases and J dropped 0 bases, with 12 bases sitting between them. This CDR3 has 16 amino acids. Germline loops: CDR1 MDHEN, CDR2 SYDVKM. CDR3 nucleotide sequence: TGTGCCAGCAGGGGAACAGGGCCCTCTGGGGCCAACGTCCTGACTTTC. This encodes CASRGTGPSGANVLTF. Looking up the rest from reference TRBV28 and TRBJ2-6 gives the full variable domain: DVKVTQSSRYLVKRTGEKVFLECVQDMDHENMFWYRQDPGLGLRLIYFSYDVKMKEKGDIPEGYSVSREKKERFSLILESASTNQTSMYLCASRGTGPSGANVLTFGAGSRLTVL.

In this sample, this clonotype turned up a few times. V and J are TRBV20-1 and TRBJ2-7, with 8 bases matching TRBD2. The germline CDR1 and CDR2 sequences are DFQATT and SNEGSKA (reference sequence). V lost 1 base and J lost 0; bases outside the gene matches: 2. The CDR3 spans 14 residues. The CDR3 loop is CSARGLASSYEQYF. CDR3 sequence (DNA): TGCAGTGCTAGAGGACTAGCGAGCTCCTACGAGCAGTACTTC.

This clonotype was seen a few times. This chain uses TRBV5-1 with TRBJ2-5, with 7 bases aligning to TRBD2. This CDR3 is built from 12 residues. J lost 5 bases, V lost 5 bases, and 3 bases had no gene match. The V gene's germline CDR1 is SGHRS and CDR2 YFSETQ. The CDR3 is CASRREGETQYF. Written as DNA, the CDR3 is TGCGCCAGCAGAAGGGAGGGGGAGACCCAGTACTTC.

The rearrangement uses TRBV6-1 and TRBJ2-7, with 9 positions matching TRBD2. The CDR3 length is 13 residues. CDR1 is MNHNS, CDR2 SASEGT, per germline. V shed 8 bases and J 5 bases; nucleotides not matched to a gene: 7. The DNA for the CDR3 is TGTGCCAGCCGCTATTCTAGCGGGAACGAGCAGTACTTC. It codes for CASRYSSGNEQYF.

This clonotype appeared many times. V usage is TRBV2 and J usage is TRBJ1-5; D uncertain. This CDR3 comprises 15 residues. The germline V and J ends were trimmed by 6 bases and 0 bases, with 12 bases remaining between them. Germline CDR1 and CDR2: SNHLY and FYNNEI. CDR3 DNA sequence: TGTGCCAGCAGGGAGGGTCAGCCTAGCAATCAGCCCCAGCATTTT. It yields the protein CASREGQPSNQPQHF.

This clonotype showed up just a few times. The gene calls are TRBV7-6 and TRBJ2-1; 14 nucleotides align to TRBD2. Germline CDR1 reads SGHVS; CDR2 reads FNYEAQ. There are 17 residues in the CDR3. V lost 5 bases to trimming and J lost 6 bases; unmatched junction nucleotides: 9. The CDR3 is CASSTRGGTSGSNEQFF. DNA of the CDR3: TGTGCCAGCAGCACTCGTGGGGGGACTAGCGGGAGCAATGAGCAGTTCTTC.

Remarks on this clonotype: This could be a read error, since a much larger clone is one nucleotide away. The V call is TRBV2, the J call TRBJ2-1; 9 positions match TRBD2. The CDR3 loop spans 15 amino acids. Germline V gives CDR1 SNHLY, CDR2 FYNNEI. The ends lost 7 bases at V and 7 bases at J; junction bases unmatched: 11. As DNA, the CDR3 is TGTGCCAGCAACCCGGGGGCTAGCGGGATAAATGAGCAGTTCTTC. This translates into CASNPGASGINEQFF.

The chain carries TRBV9 and TRBJ1-1; 8 bases fit TRBD1. CDR3 size: 15 residues. With V trimmed by 0 bases and J by 1 base, 2 bases remained unmatched. Germline CDR1 reads SGDLS; CDR2 reads YYNGEE. CDR3 nucleotide sequence: TGTGCCAGCAGCGTAGTAGACAGGGGGAACACTGAAGCTTTCTTT. This encodes CASSVVDRGNTEAFF.

This clonotype was seen a handful of times. The CDR3 spells CASSSRSTTDTQYF. CDR3 sequence (DNA): TGTGCCAGCAGTTCGAGGAGCACTACAGATACGCAGTATTTT. This chain joins TRBV6-1 and TRBJ2-3; D is unclear. Germline CDR1 and CDR2: MNHNS and SASEGT. CDR3 length: 14 residues. Trimming took off 5 bases at V and 3 bases at J, with 12 bases between the two ends.

This clonotype was observed at least ten times. The chain recombines TRBV3-1 with TRBJ2-1, with D possibly being TRBD1 or TRBD2 (5 bases each). This CDR3 spans 16 amino acids. Germline V gene sequence: CDR1 LGHDT, CDR2 YNNKEL (reference sequence). Trimming took 4 bases from V and 9 from J, leaving 22 bases between them. In DNA, the CDR3 is TGTGCCAGCAGCCCGGAGTGGGACGGGGATGGGGGTGAGCAGTTCTTC. It specifies CASSPEWDGDGGEQFF.

The chain joins TRBV11-2 to TRBJ2-1; D gene ambiguous. Trimming pared 5 bases from V and 4 bases from J, leaving 15 bases between. This CDR3 is built from 15 residues. The germline gives CDR1 SGHAT, CDR2 FQNNGV. CDR3 amino acids: CASSQESVGYNEQFF. For the CDR3, the DNA is TGTGCCAGCAGCCAAGAAAGCGTGGGGTACAATGAGCAGTTCTTC.

The chain recombines TRBV6-4 with TRBJ1-1, with D unresolved. V was trimmed by 5 bases and J by 1 base, leaving 11 bases between them. The CDR3 runs 14 residues. Per the germline V gene, CDR1 is MRHNA and CDR2 is SNTAGT. CDR3 sequence reads: CASSYGRGNTEAFF. The CDR3 DNA reads TGTGCCAGCAGTTACGGCCGGGGGAACACTGAAGCTTTCTTT.

The V and J genes are TRBV14 and TRBJ2-2; 12 nucleotides line up with TRBD1. This CDR3 has 18 residues. The germline V gene encodes CDR1 SGHDN and CDR2 FVKESK. J gave up 3 bases and V 5 bases, and 10 bases lay outside the gene matches. The CDR3 loop reads CASSTLSGQGAYTGELFF. In DNA form, the CDR3 reads TGTGCCAGCAGCACTCTTTCGGGACAGGGGGCTTACACCGGGGAGCTGTTTTTT.

The chain couples TRBV20-1 to TRBJ2-2; D unresolved. V lost 3 bases and J lost 2, with 4 bases in between. This CDR3 is built from 12 residues. CDR1 is DFQATT, CDR2 SNEGSKA, per germline (reference sequence). Here the CDR3 reads CSASTNTGELFF. CDR3 DNA sequence: TGCAGTGCTAGTACAAACACCGGGGAGCTGTTTTTT.

This clonotype was observed a few times. One junction end disagrees with the germline gene, perhaps due to a read error. The J gene is TRBJ2-5, the V gene TRBV10-3; D call uncertain. The CDR3 length is 8 residues. The germline CDR1 and CDR2 sequences are ENHRY and SYGVKD. The CDR3 region is CALLQINF. For the CDR3, the DNA is TGTGCCCTCTTGCAGATTAACTTC.

This clonotype was seen a few times. The chain joins TRBV28 to TRBJ1-5; 8 bases map to TRBD1. The V gene end was trimmed by 6 bases and the J gene end by 0 bases; junction bases not matched to a gene: 1. The V gene's germline CDR1 is MDHEN and CDR2 SYDVKM. The CDR3 runs 14 residues. The CDR3: CASRGQVSNQPQHF. The CDR3 DNA reads TGTGCCAGCAGGGGACAGGTTAGCAATCAGCCCCAGCATTTT.

In this sample, this clonotype turned up a few times. The chain carries TRBV4-2 and TRBJ2-3, with 7 bases that match TRBD1. The V segment lost 2 bases and the J segment 2 bases; nucleotides outside the gene matches: 4. This CDR3 comprises 15 residues. Germline V gene data show CDR1 as LGHNA and CDR2 as YNFKEQ. The CDR3 nucleotides are TGTGCCAGCAGCCAAAGGGACAGCTACACAGATACGCAGTATTTT. This encodes CASSQRDSYTDTQYF.

This chain links TRBV28 with TRBJ2-5, with D perhaps matching TRBD1 (5 bases). Looked up from germline, CDR1 is MDHEN and CDR2 is SYDVKM. The CDR3 is 15 amino acids. The ends were cut back, 3 bases at V and 3 bases at J, with 14 bases in the middle. The CDR3: CASSFVGALEETQYF. The CDR3 DNA reads as TGTGCCAGCAGTTTCGTTGGGGCCTTGGAAGAGACCCAGTACTTC.

This clonotype was counted many times. The gene calls are TRBV2 and TRBJ2-7, with a tentative D call TRBD2 (5 bases). Germline V CDR1 and CDR2: SNHLY, FYNNEI. V gave up 6 bases and J gave up 0 bases, with 12 bases separating them. The CDR3 length is 14 residues. CDR3 protein: CASRVTGVSYEQYF. The CDR3 DNA follows: TGTGCCAGCAGGGTAACCGGGGTCTCCTACGAGCAGTACTTC.

The chain links TRBV20-1 to TRBJ2-5, with D possibly matching TRBD2 (6 bases). Germline assignment: CDR1 DFQATT and CDR2 SNEGSKA (reference sequence). Trimming stripped 3 bases from V and 7 bases from J, with 15 bases between. This CDR3 is built from 13 residues. The CDR3 protein is CSASPLEEGTQYF. CDR3 DNA: TGCAGTGCTAGCCCACTAGAGGAGGGGACCCAGTACTTC.

This clonotype was detected ten times or more. V usage is TRBV30 and J usage is TRBJ2-5; D remains ambiguous. Trimming removed 3 bases from V and 5 bases from J, with 10 bases in between. Germline V gives CDR1 GTSNPN, CDR2 SVGIG (reference sequence). The CDR3 is made up of 12 amino acids. The CDR3 bases are TGTGCCTGGAGGTTTACCGGGGAGACCCAGTACTTC. It encodes CAWRFTGETQYF.